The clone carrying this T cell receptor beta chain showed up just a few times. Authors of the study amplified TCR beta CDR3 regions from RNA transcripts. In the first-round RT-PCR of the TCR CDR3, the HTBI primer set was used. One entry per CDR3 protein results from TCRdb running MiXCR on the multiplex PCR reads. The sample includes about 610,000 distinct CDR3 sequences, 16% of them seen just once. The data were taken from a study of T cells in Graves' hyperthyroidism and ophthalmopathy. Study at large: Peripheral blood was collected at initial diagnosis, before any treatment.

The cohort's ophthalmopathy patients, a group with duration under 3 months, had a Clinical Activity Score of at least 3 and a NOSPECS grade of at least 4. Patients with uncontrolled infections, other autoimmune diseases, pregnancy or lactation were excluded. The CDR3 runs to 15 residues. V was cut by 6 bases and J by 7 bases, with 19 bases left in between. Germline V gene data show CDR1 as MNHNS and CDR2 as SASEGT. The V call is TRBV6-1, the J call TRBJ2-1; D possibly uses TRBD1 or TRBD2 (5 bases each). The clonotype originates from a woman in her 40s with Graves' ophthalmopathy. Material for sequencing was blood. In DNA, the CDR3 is TGTGCCAGCAGGACTCCCAAAACAGGCGGGAATGAGCAGTTCTTC. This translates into CASRTPKTGGNEQFF.